The 9 T cell receptor beta chains below come from one sample, sequenced in a study of blood T cells in healthy people across ages. Alongside a J-beta primer mix, a sample-barcoded 5' primer served in a second PCR lasting about 7 to 11 cycles. TCRdb redid the calling of the 5' RACE reads with MiXCR, one entry per CDR3 protein. The repertoire includes fewer than 1,200,000 distinct CDR3 sequences, under 30% of them detected once, and less than 0.75% sits in the top ten. The same sample was also used in a study of T cells of mothers and their children.

Sequencing input: blood. All receptors derive from a girl aged 2 to 9 in good health.

Only a few counts were recorded for this clonotype. The genes are TRBV28 and TRBJ2-1; TRBD1 agrees at 9 bases. Per germline, CDR1 MDHEN and CDR2 SYDVKM. V gave up 5 bases and J gave up 6 bases; unmatched junction bases: 8. The CDR3 is 15 residues long. The CDR3 bases are TGTGCCAGCAGTATGAGTCTGACAGGGGGCAATGAGCAGTTCTTC. As protein: CASSMSLTGGNEQFF.

CDR3 in amino acids: CASSSTGGVSYEQYF. CDR3 sequence (DNA): TGCGCCAGCAGCAGTACAGGGGGCGTCTCCTACGAGCAGTACTTC. This rearrangement joins TRBV5-1 to TRBJ2-7; 9 bases line up with TRBD1. This CDR3 region has 15 residues. V shed 4 bases and J 0 bases; nucleotides not matched to a gene: 5. Germline V gives CDR1 SGHRS, CDR2 YFSETQ. Full variable domain (outside the CDR3, taken from reference TRBV5-1 and TRBJ2-7): KAGVTQTPRYLIKTRGQQVTLSCSPISGHRSVSWYQQTPGQGLQFLFEYFSETQRNKGNFPGRFSGRQFSNSRSEMNVSTLELGDSALYLCASSSTGGVSYEQYFGPGTRLTVT.

V is TRBV7-6 and J is TRBJ1-1; D uncertain. V was shortened by 5 bases and J by 11 bases, with 21 bases between the two germline ends. CDR3 size: 14 residues. CDR1 and CDR2 from the germline V gene are SGHVS and FNYEAQ. Written as DNA, the CDR3 is TGTGCCAGCAGCCCCGTCGAAGGGCGCTCATCGGCTTTCTTT. Amino acids: CASSPVEGRSSAFF.

This clonotype came up a few times. The chain combines TRBV4-1 with TRBJ2-2; unclear D gene. The CDR3 extends over 13 amino acids. Trimming pared 4 bases from V and 6 bases from J, leaving 9 bases between. The germline V gene encodes CDR1 MGHRA and CDR2 YSYEKL. CDR3 in DNA: TGCGCCAGCAGCCTGAGTGTTGCCGGGGAGCTGTTTTTT. This sequence encodes CASSLSVAGELFF.

The chain employs TRBV7-9 and TRBJ2-5; 8 bases fit TRBD2. The J call may be in error: the DNA end matches TRBJ2-1 better. This CDR3 spans 17 amino acids. Germline CDR1 SEHNR, CDR2 FQNEAQ (reference sequence). CDR3 amino acids: CASSRPFYSGEVNEQFF. As DNA, the CDR3 is TGTGCCAGCAGTCGGCCGTTCTATAGCGGGGAGGTCAATGAGCAGTTCTTC.

V and J are TRBV6-6 and TRBJ2-5, with D maybe TRBD1 (5 bases). The J call may be wrong; the DNA end is better matched by TRBJ2-7. This CDR3 comprises 16 residues. Germline lookup yields CDR1 MNHNY and CDR2 SVGAGI (reference sequence). The CDR3: CASRTSEQVRSYEQYF. CDR3 in DNA: TGTGCCAGCAGGACGTCAGAACAGGTTCGGTCCTACGAGCAGTACTTC.

This clonotype was found a few times. The chain couples TRBV10-3 to TRBJ2-3; D is perhaps TRBD2 (6 bases). The CDR3 has 16 residues. The germline V gene encodes CDR1 ENHRY and CDR2 SYGVKD. V was shortened by 8 bases and J by 5 bases, with 23 bases between the two germline ends. The CDR3 sequence: CAIQARDSSAGDTQYF. In DNA, the CDR3 is TGTGCCATCCAAGCCCGGGACTCTTCTGCCGGAGATACGCAGTATTTT.

CDR3 amino acids: CASSIPGQLETQYF. The DNA for the CDR3 is TGTGCCAGTAGTATCCCGGGACAGCTAGAGACCCAGTACTTC. V gene TRBV19 combines with J gene TRBJ2-5; 7 bases line up with TRBD1. The germline CDR1 and CDR2 sequences are LNHDA and SQIVND (reference sequence). With 3 bases clipped from V and 4 bases from J, the junction kept 5 bases outside the gene matches. The CDR3 contains 14 residues.

This clonotype turned up a few times. V is TRBV4-2 and J is TRBJ2-2; D call uncertain. The CDR3 sequence is 14 residues long. Per germline, CDR1 LGHNA and CDR2 YNFKEQ. The germline V and J ends were trimmed by 1 base and 7 bases, with 10 bases remaining between them. CDR3 residues: CASSQVADDGELFF. In DNA form, the CDR3 reads TGTGCCAGCAGCCAAGTTGCGGACGACGGGGAGCTGTTTTTT.